This T cell receptor beta chain was sequenced during a study of monozygotic twins with inflammatory bowel disease (dated by TCRdb to about 2019). Regarding the complete study: The complete study included 28 monozygotic twin pairs: 19 IBD-discordant Danish pairs and nine German pairs, of which four were IBD-concordant and five were IBD-discordant. Each individual had, on average, about 151 000 unique TCRalpha sequences and 181 000 unique TCRbeta sequences available for analysis. The search for disease-associated traits relied mainly on comparing IBD patients with their genetically identical healthy co-twins within discordant pairs.

Library generation was performed with 5' RACE. For each TCR library, approximately 4,000 ng of total RNA was used. For each sample, cDNA was synthesized in eight separate reactions using SMARTScribe reverse transcriptase. During cDNA synthesis, template switching introduced unique molecular identifiers that contained a 6-nucleotide sample barcode. Amplification of TCRalpha and TCRbeta cDNA involved two nested PCRs of about 15 and 9 cycles, and each PCR was followed by bead purification. Before amplification, the cDNA was treated with uracil DNA-glycosylase and purified using the QIAquick PCR purification kit. In the second PCR, Illumina TruSeq-compatible adapters and sample-specific barcodes were added. Library quality and concentration were assessed using TapeStation and Qubit, and approximately 5 ng of each library was pooled. Sequencing of pooled libraries was carried out on an Illumina HiSeq2500 single-index Rapid Run using 2 x 100 bp reads and custom sequencing primers. Processing in the source paper ran as follows. PCR and sequencing errors were corrected by UMI-based consensus assembly using MiGEC version 1.2.6. MiXCR version 2.1.1 was used to carry out V(D)J alignment, clonotype assembly and CDR3 extraction. To normalise gene usage, clonotype sharing and MAIT/NKT TCR abundance, the analysis used the top 1000, 10 000 and 20 000 clonotypes per sample. Diversity was computed as the inverse Simpson index with the vegan R package after downsampling to 27 000 UMIs. Statistical testing used paired Mann-Whitney U tests on the discordant twin pairs and applied Benjamini-Hochberg correction for multiple testing. Once TCRdb had reprocessed the reads, it stored one entry per CDR3 protein sequence and supplied no DNA. The V and J calls and clone size come from TCRdb's table, not from the authors' own analysis. This specimen's table enumerates approximately 330,000 distinct CDR3 sequences. Approximately 2% of the sample belongs to the ten largest clones.

What the research found in general, with its limitations: No single strong signal or clonotype linked to IBD turned up in the results, so the idea that one exists was not supported. Repertoire similarity did not differ between concordant and discordant twins, possibly due to limited statistical power. IBD patients shared fewer clonotypes with other individuals than healthy twins did, most markedly in patients showing signs of disease activity. Different T cell subtypes could not be distinguished in the analysis. Because patients were on differing immunosuppressive treatments, the repertoires may have picked up extra background noise and inter-individual variability. Measured by the inverse Simpson index, TCRbeta repertoire diversity was lower in IBD patients than in their healthy co-twins.

Of note for this clonotype: The specificity of this receptor is unknown.

CDR1 and CDR2, looked up from the germline V gene (reference sequence), are DFQATT and SNEGSKA. From the cysteine up to the phenylalanine, the CDR3 has a length of 17 residues. The DNA is not on file. From each donor, an approximately 2.5 ml peripheral blood sample was drawn into PAXgene tubes and stored at -80 degrees C. Without any T cell sorting, total RNA was extracted from whole blood using the PAXgene blood miRNA kit on an automated QIAcube. Peripheral blood from monozygotic twin pairs who were concordant or discordant for inflammatory bowel disease underwent deep TCRalpha and TCRbeta repertoire profiling using unique molecular barcoding. For every twin pair, smoking habits were documented, and each individual was categorised as a current, former or never smoker.

The TCR comes from a human donor with ulcerative colitis or Crohn's disease, or a healthy co-twin of an affected twin (not recorded which). The chain is made from TRBV20-1 and TRBJ2-3; TCRdb indicates TRBD2, and absent DNA this call remains unverified. The sample consisted of blood. Here the CDR3 is given as CSARSRQERGRTDTQYF.